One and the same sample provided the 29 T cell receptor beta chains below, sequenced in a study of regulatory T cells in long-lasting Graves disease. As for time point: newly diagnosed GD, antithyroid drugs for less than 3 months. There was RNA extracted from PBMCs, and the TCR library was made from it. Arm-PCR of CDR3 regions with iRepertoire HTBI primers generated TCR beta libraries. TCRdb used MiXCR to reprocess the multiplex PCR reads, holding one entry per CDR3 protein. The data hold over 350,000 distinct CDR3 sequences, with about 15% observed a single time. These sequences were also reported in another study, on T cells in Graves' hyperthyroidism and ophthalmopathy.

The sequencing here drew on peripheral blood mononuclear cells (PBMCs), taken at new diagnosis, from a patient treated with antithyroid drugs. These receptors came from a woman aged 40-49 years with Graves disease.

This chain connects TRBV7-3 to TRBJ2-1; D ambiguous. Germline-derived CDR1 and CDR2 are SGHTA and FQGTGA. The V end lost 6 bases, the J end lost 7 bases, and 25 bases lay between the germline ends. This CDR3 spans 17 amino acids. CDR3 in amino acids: CASRTTELPGPRNEQFF. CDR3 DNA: TGTGCCAGCAGAACCACGGAGTTACCAGGACCAAGAAATGAGCAGTTCTTC.

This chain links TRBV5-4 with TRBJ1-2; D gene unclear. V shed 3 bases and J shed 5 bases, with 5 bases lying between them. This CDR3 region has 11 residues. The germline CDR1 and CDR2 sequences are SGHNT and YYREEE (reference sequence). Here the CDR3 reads CASSSLYGYTF. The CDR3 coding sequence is TGTGCCAGCAGCTCCCTTTATGGCTACACCTTC.

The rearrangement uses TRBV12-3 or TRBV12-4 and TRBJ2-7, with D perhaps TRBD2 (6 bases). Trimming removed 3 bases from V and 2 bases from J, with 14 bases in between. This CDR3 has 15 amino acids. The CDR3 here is CASSFGTESPYEQYF. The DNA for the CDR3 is TGTGCCAGCAGTTTCGGGACTGAGTCTCCCTACGAGCAGTACTTC.

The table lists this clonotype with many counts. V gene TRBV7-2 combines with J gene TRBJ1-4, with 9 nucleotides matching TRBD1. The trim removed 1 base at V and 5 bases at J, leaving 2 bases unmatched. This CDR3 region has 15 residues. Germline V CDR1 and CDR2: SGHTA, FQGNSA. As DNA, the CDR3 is TGTGCCAGCAGCTTAGGACAGGGGGACAATGAAAAACTGTTTTTT. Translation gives CASSLGQGDNEKLFF.

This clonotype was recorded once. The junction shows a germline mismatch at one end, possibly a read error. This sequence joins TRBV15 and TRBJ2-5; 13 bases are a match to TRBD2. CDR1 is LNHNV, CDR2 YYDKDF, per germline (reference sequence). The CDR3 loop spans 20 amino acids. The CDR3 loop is CTTSPGTSGTVTRLQETQYF. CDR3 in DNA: TGTACCACCAGCCCGGGGACTAGCGGGACCGTGACGAGGCTCCAAGAGACCCAGTACTTC.

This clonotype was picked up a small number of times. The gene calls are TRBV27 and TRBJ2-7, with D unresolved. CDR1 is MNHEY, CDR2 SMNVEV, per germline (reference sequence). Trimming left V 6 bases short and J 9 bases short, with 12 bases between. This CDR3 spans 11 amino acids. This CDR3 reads CASSWNWGQYF. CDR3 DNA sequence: TGTGCCAGCAGCTGGAATTGGGGGCAGTACTTC.

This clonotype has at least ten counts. In nucleotides, the CDR3 is TGTGCCAGCAGCTCCAATGGTCCCGCGGGAGACACCATATATTTT. It specifies CASSSNGPAGDTIYF. The gene calls are TRBV11-2 and TRBJ1-3, with D unclear. V was clipped by 4 bases and J by 8 bases, with 18 bases between them. There are 15 residues in the CDR3. Per germline, CDR1 SGHAT and CDR2 FQNNGV.

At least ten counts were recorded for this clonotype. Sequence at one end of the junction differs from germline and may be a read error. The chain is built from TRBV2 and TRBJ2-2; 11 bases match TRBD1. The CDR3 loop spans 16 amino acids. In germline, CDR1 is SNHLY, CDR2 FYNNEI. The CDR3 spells CASREGQGASNGELFF. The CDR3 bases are TGTGCCAGCAGGGAAGGACAGGGGGCTTCTAACGGGGAGCTGTTTTTT. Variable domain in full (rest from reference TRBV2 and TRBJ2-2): EPEVTQTPSHQVTQMGQEVILRCVPISNHLYFYWYRQILGQKVEFLVSFYNNEISEKSEIFDDQFSVERPDGSNFTLKIRSTKLEDSAMYFCASREGQGASNGELFFGEGSRLTVL.

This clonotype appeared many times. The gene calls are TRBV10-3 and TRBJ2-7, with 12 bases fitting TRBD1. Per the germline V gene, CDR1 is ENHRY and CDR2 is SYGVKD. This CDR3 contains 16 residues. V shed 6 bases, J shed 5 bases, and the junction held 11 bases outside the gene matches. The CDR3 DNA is TGTGCCATCAGAACGACGGGACAGGGGGCTCTCCACGAGCAGTACTTC. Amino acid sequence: CAIRTTGQGALHEQYF.

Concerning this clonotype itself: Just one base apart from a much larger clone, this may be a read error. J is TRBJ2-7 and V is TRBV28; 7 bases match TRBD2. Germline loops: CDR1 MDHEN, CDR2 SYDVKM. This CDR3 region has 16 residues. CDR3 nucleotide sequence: TGTGCCTGCAGTTTCAATTCAGCGGGGAGCTCCTACGAGCAGTACTTC. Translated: CACSFNSAGSSYEQYF.

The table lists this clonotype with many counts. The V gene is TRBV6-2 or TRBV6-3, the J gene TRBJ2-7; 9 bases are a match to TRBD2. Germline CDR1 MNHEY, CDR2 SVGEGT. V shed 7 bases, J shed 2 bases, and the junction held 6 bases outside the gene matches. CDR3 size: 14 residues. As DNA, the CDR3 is TGTGCCAGCACCGTAGCGGGAGCCCCCTACGAGCAGTACTTC. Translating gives CASTVAGAPYEQYF.

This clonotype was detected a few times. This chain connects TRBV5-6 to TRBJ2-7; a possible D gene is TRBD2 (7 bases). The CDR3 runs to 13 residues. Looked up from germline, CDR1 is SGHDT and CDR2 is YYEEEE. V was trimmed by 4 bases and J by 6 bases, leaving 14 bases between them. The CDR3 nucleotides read TGTGCCAGCAGCCTGCTGGGGGGGCTCGAGCAGTACTTC. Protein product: CASSLLGGLEQYF. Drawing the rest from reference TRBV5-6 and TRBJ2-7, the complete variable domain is DAGVTQSPTHLIKTRGQQVTLRCSPKSGHDTVSWYQQALGQGPQFIFQYYEEEERQRGNFPDRFSGHQFPNYSSELNVNALLLGDSALYLCASSLLGGLEQYFGPGTRLTVT.

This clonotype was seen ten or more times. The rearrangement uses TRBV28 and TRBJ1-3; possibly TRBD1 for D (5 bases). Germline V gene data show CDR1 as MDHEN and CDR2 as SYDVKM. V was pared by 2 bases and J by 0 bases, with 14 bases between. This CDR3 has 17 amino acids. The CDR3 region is CASSLADTYFSGNTIYF. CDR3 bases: TGTGCCAGCAGTTTAGCGGACACCTACTTCTCTGGAAACACCATATATTTT.

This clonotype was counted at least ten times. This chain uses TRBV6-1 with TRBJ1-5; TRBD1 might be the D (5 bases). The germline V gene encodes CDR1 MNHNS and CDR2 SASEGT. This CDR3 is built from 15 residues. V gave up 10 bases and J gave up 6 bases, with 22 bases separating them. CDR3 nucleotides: TGTGCCACCAACCGGCGGGAGGGGTCGATTCAGCCCCAGCATTTT. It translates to CATNRREGSIQPQHF.

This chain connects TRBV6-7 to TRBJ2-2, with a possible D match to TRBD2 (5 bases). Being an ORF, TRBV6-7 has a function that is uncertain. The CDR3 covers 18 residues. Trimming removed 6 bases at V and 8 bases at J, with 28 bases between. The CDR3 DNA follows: TGTGCCAGCAGCAACGGTACTAAGGTGGACTCTGCCGGGGGGGAGCTGTTTTTT. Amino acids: CASSNGTKVDSAGGELFF.

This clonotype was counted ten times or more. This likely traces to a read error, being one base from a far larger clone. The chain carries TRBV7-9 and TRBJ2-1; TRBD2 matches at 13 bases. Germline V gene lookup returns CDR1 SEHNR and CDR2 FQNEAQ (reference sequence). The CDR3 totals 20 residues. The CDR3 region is CANSPSARTSGSPAYNEQFF. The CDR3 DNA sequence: TGTGCCAACAGCCCCTCCGCCCGGACTAGCGGGAGTCCAGCCTACAATGAGCAGTTCTTC.

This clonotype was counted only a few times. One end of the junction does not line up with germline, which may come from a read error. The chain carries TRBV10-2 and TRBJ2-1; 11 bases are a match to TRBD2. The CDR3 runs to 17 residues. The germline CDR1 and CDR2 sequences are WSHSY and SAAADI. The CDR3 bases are TGTGCCAGCAGTGTCGGGACTAGCGGAAGCTCCTACAATGAGCAGTTCTTC. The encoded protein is CASSVGTSGSSYNEQFF.

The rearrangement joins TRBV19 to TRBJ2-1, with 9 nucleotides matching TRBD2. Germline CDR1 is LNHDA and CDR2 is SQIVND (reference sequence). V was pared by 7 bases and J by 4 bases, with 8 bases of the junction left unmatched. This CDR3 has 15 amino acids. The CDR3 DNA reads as TGTGCCAGTAAGATAGCGGGAGAGACTTACAATGAGCAGTTCTTC. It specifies CASKIAGETYNEQFF.

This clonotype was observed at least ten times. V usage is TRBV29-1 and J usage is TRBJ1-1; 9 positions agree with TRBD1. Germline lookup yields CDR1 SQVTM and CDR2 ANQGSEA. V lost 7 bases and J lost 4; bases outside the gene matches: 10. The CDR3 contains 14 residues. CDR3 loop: CSAKTGGGGTEAFF. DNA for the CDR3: TGCAGCGCAAAGACAGGGGGTGGTGGCACTGAAGCTTTCTTT.

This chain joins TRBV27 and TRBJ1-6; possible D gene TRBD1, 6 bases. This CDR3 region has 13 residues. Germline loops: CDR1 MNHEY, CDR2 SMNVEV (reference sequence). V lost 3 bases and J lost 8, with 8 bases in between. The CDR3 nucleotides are TGTGCCAGCAGTTTTAAGGGGGATTCACCCCTCCACTTT. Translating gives CASSFKGDSPLHF.

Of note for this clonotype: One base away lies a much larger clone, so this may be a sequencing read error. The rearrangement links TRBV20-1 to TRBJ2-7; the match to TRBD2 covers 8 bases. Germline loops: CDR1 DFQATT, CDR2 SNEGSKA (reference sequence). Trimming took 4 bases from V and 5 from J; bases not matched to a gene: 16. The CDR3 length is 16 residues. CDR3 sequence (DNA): TGCAGTGCTATATCAGCCCGCAGCGGGAGTTCCAACGAGCAGTACTTC. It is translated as CSAISARSGSSNEQYF.

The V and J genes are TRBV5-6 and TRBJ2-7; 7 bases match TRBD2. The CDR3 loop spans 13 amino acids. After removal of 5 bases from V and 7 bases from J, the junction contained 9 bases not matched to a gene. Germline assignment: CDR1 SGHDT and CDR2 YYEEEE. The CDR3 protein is CASRTGGLGEQYF. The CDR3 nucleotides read TGTGCCAGCAGGACGGGAGGACTGGGGGAGCAGTACTTC. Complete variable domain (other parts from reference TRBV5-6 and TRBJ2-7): DAGVTQSPTHLIKTRGQQVTLRCSPKSGHDTVSWYQQALGQGPQFIFQYYEEEERQRGNFPDRFSGHQFPNYSSELNVNALLLGDSALYLCASRTGGLGEQYFGPGTRLTVT.

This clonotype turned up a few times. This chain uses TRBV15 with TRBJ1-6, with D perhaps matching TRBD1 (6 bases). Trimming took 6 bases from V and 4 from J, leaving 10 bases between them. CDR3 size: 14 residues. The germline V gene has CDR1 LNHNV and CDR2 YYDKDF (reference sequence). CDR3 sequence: CATSNRVYNSPLHF. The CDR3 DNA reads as TGTGCCACCAGTAACAGGGTTTATAATTCACCCCTCCACTTT.

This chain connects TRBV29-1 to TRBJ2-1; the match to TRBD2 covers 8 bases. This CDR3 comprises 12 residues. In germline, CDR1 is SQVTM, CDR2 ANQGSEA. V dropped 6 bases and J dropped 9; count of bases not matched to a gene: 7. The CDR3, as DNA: TGCAGCGTGGGAGCGGGAGTATTTGAGCAGTTCTTC. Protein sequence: CSVGAGVFEQFF.

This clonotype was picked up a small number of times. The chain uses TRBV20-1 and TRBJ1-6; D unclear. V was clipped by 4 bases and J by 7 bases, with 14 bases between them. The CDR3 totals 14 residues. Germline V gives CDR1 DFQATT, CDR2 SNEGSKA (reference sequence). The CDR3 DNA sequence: TGCAGTGCTACCCTCGGGGAGTTGAATTCACCCCTCCACTTT. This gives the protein CSATLGELNSPLHF.

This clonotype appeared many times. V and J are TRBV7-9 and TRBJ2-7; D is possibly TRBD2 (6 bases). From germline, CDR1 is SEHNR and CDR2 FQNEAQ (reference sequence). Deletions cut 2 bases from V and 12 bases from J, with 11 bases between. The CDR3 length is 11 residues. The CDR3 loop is CASSLFGGLYF. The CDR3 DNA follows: TGTGCCAGCAGCTTATTCGGAGGGTTGTACTTC.

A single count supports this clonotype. The CDR3 nucleotides read TGTGCCAGCAGCTCCGGACTAGCGGGAGCTGTCCCCTACGAGCAGTACTTC. Its protein is CASSSGLAGAVPYEQYF. The chain carries TRBV9 and TRBJ2-7; 13 positions agree with TRBD2. Losses at the gene ends were 4 bases for V and 2 bases for J; bases not matched to a gene: 9. Germline values: CDR1 SGDLS, CDR2 YYNGEE. CDR3 length equals 17 residues.

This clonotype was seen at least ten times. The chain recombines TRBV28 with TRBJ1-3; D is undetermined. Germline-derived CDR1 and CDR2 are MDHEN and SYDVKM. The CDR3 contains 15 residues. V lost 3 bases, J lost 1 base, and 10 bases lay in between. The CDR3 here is CASSFAGSSGNTIYF. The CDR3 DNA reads TGTGCCAGCAGTTTCGCCGGGTCTTCTGGAAACACCATATATTTT.

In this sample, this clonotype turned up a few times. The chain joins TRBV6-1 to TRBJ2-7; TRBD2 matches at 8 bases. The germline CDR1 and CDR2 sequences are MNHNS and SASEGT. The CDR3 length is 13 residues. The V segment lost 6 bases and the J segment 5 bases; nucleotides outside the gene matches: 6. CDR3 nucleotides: TGTGCCAGCAGCCGGGGGGGGTATCACGAGCAGTACTTC. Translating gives CASSRGGYHEQYF.